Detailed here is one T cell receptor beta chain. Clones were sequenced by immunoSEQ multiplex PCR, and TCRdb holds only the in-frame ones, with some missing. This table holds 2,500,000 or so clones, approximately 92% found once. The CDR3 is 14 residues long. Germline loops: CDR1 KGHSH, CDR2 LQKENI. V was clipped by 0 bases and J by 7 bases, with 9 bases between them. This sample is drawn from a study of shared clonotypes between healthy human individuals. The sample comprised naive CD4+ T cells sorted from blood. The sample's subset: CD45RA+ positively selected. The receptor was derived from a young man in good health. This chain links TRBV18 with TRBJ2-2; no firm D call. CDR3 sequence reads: CASSPPLLGGELFF. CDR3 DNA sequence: TGTGCCAGCTCACCACCCCTCTTGGGCGGGGAGCTGTTTTTT.